The 17 T cell receptor beta chains given below trace back to one sample, sequenced in a study of blood T cells in healthy people across ages. PCR was performed a second time for roughly 7 to 12 cycles using a sample-barcoded 5' primer and a J-beta primer mix. TCRdb itself ran the 5' RACE reads through MiXCR, one entry per CDR3 protein. The sample includes around 1,500,000 distinct CDR3 sequences, approximately 40% of them seen just once. The material sequenced was blood. The source is a woman aged 18 to 35 in good health.

The chain employs TRBV18 and TRBJ1-2; D remains unclear. From germline, CDR1 is KGHSH and CDR2 LQKENI. The CDR3 contains 13 residues. Trimming removed 6 bases at V and 7 bases at J, with 15 bases between. CDR3 in DNA: TGTGCCAGCTCGCCAAATGAGGGTAGTGGCTACACCTTC. Translation: CASSPNEGSGYTF.

The rearrangement links TRBV20-1 to TRBJ2-3; D remains unclear. Germline CDR1 reads DFQATT; CDR2 reads SNEGSKA (reference sequence). Deletions cut 6 bases from V and 2 bases from J, with 18 bases between. The CDR3 is 15 amino acids. The CDR3 reads CSASRSIAVTDTQYF. CDR3 sequence (DNA): TGCAGTGCAAGCCGCTCGATCGCCGTCACAGATACGCAGTATTTT.

This clonotype was counted only a few times. The chain couples TRBV20-1 to TRBJ2-3; 14 bases are a match to TRBD2. After removal of 6 bases from V and 4 bases from J, the junction contained 6 bases not matched to a gene. The CDR3 is 15 amino acids. Germline V CDR1 and CDR2: DFQATT, SNEGSKA (reference sequence). DNA for the CDR3: TGCAGTGCCGGGGGGACTAGCGGGAGCGCAGATACGCAGTATTTT. It is translated as CSAGGTSGSADTQYF.

The gene calls are TRBV20-1 and TRBJ1-6, with TRBD1 matching 7 bases. CDR1 is DFQATT, CDR2 SNEGSKA, per germline (reference sequence). The CDR3 totals 13 residues. V shed 0 bases and J 10 bases; nucleotides not matched to a gene: 3. The CDR3 reads CSARETGRSPLHF. The CDR3 DNA reads TGCAGTGCTAGAGAGACAGGGCGGTCACCCCTCCACTTT.

This clonotype was seen many times. The CDR3 region has the DNA TGTGCCAGCTATAGCGGGATGGCGCAGTTCTTC. Amino acid sequence: CASYSGMAQFF. The V gene is TRBV6-2 or TRBV6-3, the J gene TRBJ2-1; 8 bases align to TRBD2. The J segment lost 12 bases and the V segment lost 8 bases, leaving 6 bases of the junction unmatched. The CDR3 loop spans 11 amino acids. Germline-derived CDR1 and CDR2 are MNHEY and SVGEGT.

J is TRBJ1-1 and V is TRBV5-1; TRBD1 might be the D (5 bases). This CDR3 region has 14 residues. V lost 0 bases, J lost 7 bases, and 13 bases lay in between. Germline V lookup: CDR1 SGHRS, CDR2 YFSETQ. CDR3 loop: CASSLAQGGIEAFF. CDR3 in DNA: TGCGCCAGCAGCTTGGCCCAGGGCGGGATTGAAGCTTTCTTT.

The chain links TRBV3-1 to TRBJ2-4; D perhaps matches TRBD1 (5 bases). This CDR3 is 15 amino acids long. Germline V lookup: CDR1 LGHDT, CDR2 YNNKEL (reference sequence). Deletions cut 0 bases from V and 9 bases from J, with 15 bases between. The CDR3, as DNA: TGTGCCAGCAGCCAAGAAGGGTTCAGGGTCGGCATTCAGTACTTC. The encoded protein is CASSQEGFRVGIQYF.

This clonotype was counted between two and nine times. The rearrangement uses TRBV7-2 and TRBJ1-5; D is perhaps TRBD1 (5 bases). This CDR3 spans 15 amino acids. CDR1 is SGHTA, CDR2 FQGNSA, per germline. Deletions cut 1 base from V and 5 bases from J, with 12 bases between. DNA of the CDR3: TGTGCCAGCAGCTTAGGGGGTACAGGCTATCAGCCCCAGCATTTT. Translated: CASSLGGTGYQPQHF.

V and J are TRBV30 and TRBJ2-3, with 11 nucleotides matching TRBD2. The CDR3 contains 14 residues. Germline trimming cut 4 bases from V and 10 bases from J; bases unmatched to any gene: 10. CDR1 GTSNPN and CDR2 SVGIG come from the germline V gene (reference sequence). CDR3 protein: CAWTTSGAREAQYF. CDR3 bases: TGTGCCTGGACGACTAGCGGGGCGAGGGAAGCGCAGTATTTT.

The chain couples TRBV4-2 to TRBJ2-7; 9 positions match TRBD2. This CDR3 spans 16 amino acids. The trim removed 1 base at V and 2 bases at J, leaving 6 bases unmatched. Germline CDR1 is LGHNA and CDR2 is YNFKEQ. For the CDR3, the DNA is TGTGCCAGCAGCCAAGGGGCTAGCGGGGCGACCTACGAGCAGTACTTC. Translation gives CASSQGASGATYEQYF.

This rearrangement joins TRBV7-2 to TRBJ2-5; no definite D call. This CDR3 comprises 15 residues. V dropped 5 bases and J dropped 2 bases, with 15 bases sitting between them. Germline-derived CDR1 and CDR2 are SGHTA and FQGNSA. DNA for the CDR3: TGTGCCAGCAGCCGCCGCCCAAGCGCACAAGAGACCCAGTACTTC. Amino acid sequence: CASSRRPSAQETQYF.

V gene TRBV11-2 combines with J gene TRBJ2-1, with 7 bases fitting TRBD2. The CDR3 length is 16 residues. The V and J ends lost 4 bases and 7 bases, in that order; junction bases with no gene match: 13. CDR1 and CDR2 (germline): SGHAT, FQNNGV. DNA of the CDR3: TGTGCCAGCAGCTCTCCTTGGAAGCGGGAATTGAATGAGCAGTTCTTC. This gives the protein CASSSPWKRELNEQFF.

Notes on this clonotype: A junction boundary mismatches the germline segment, possibly from a read error. The rearrangement uses TRBV4-1 and TRBJ2-5, with 8 bases matching TRBD1. The CDR3 has 16 residues. Germline-derived CDR1 and CDR2 are MGHRA and YSYEKL. The CDR3 protein is CASRNHQGAGQETPYF. As DNA, the CDR3 is TGCGCCAGCAGAAACCACCAGGGGGCCGGCCAAGAGACCCCGTACTTC.

The chain links TRBV6-2 or TRBV6-3 to TRBJ2-7; possibly TRBD2 for D (6 bases). This CDR3 spans 13 amino acids. Trimming shortened V by 8 bases and J by 3 bases, and 14 bases separated the two germline ends. Germline V lookup: CDR1 MNHEY, CDR2 SVGEGT. In DNA form, the CDR3 reads TGTGCCAGCCGCACGGACTACCGCTACGAGCAGTACTTC. It specifies CASRTDYRYEQYF.

This clonotype showed up just once. The chain uses TRBV5-1 and TRBJ1-1; tentatively, D is TRBD1 (5 bases). The V gene's germline CDR1 is SGHRS and CDR2 YFSETQ. This CDR3 comprises 16 residues. The ends were cut back, 0 bases at V and 3 bases at J, with 15 bases in the middle. Written as DNA, the CDR3 is TGCGCCAGCAGCTTGGAAGGACACATTGGCGACACTGAAGCTTTCTTT. This sequence encodes CASSLEGHIGDTEAFF.

The chain is built from TRBV27 and TRBJ1-2; D is ambiguous. CDR1 and CDR2 from the germline V gene are MNHEY and SMNVEV (reference sequence). Trimming cost V 7 bases and J 7 bases, with 16 bases left between them. The CDR3 consists of 13 residues. CDR3 sequence (DNA): TGTGCCAGCACCTCCGCGGGGATAGGTGGCTACACCTTC. Its translation: CASTSAGIGGYTF.

The chain recombines TRBV20-1 with TRBJ2-1; 11 nucleotides agree with TRBD2. Trimming took 0 bases from V and 7 from J; bases not matched to a gene: 11. The CDR3 runs 17 residues. The V gene's germline CDR1 is DFQATT and CDR2 SNEGSKA (reference sequence). CDR3 region: CSARDSGSGRARNEQFF. The CDR3 DNA reads TGCAGTGCTAGAGATTCGGGTAGCGGGAGGGCCAGGAATGAGCAGTTCTTC.